Presented here are 3 T cell receptor beta chains from one specimen sequenced in a study of regulatory T cells in long-lasting Graves disease. As for time point: persistent/refractory GD, antithyroid drugs over 5 years with positive TRAb. RNA isolated from PBMCs was used to make the TCR library. Assembly of TCR beta libraries relied on iRepertoire HTBI primers together with Arm-PCR of CDR3 regions. TCRdb ran MiXCR on the multiplex PCR reads and lists one entry per CDR3 protein. The table records 300,000 to 400,000 distinct CDR3 sequences, around a fifth of them present only once. Sequences were derived from peripheral blood mononuclear cells (PBMCs), sampled when the disease was refractory, from a patient treated with antithyroid drugs. The receptors come from a female donor with Graves disease.

This clonotype was seen ten or more times. This chain joins TRBV28 and TRBJ1-1; the D is unclear. This CDR3 is built from 13 residues. Germline lookup yields CDR1 MDHEN and CDR2 SYDVKM. The V gene lost 6 bases and the J gene lost 1 base, with 9 bases spanning the gap. In DNA, the CDR3 is TGTGCCAGCAGAAGAGACGGGAACACTGAAGCTTTCTTT. Translated: CASRRDGNTEAFF.

The chain recombines TRBV3-1 with TRBJ2-4, with TRBD2 matching 8 bases. Germline CDR1 LGHDT, CDR2 YNNKEL (reference sequence). The V and J ends lost 4 bases and 7 bases, in that order; junction bases with no gene match: 9. The CDR3 sequence is 15 residues long. CDR3 coding DNA: TGTGCCAGCAGCCCCCCCCCAGCGGGAGTCAACATTCAGTACTTC. Translating it yields CASSPPPAGVNIQYF. The entire variable domain, with the rest obtained from reference TRBV3-1 and TRBJ2-4, is as follows: DTAVSQTPKYLVTQMGNDKSIKCEQNLGHDTMYWYKQDSKKFLKIMFSYNNKELIINETVPNRFSPKSPDKAHLNLHINSLELGDSAVYFCASSPPPAGVNIQYFGAGTRLSVL.

The chain has TRBV20-1 and TRBJ1-2; D may be TRBD1 (5 bases). The V and J ends lost 6 bases and 6 bases respectively, with 23 bases between them. Germline CDR1 DFQATT, CDR2 SNEGSKA (reference sequence). There are 15 residues in the CDR3. CDR3 sequence: CSALNRGSSEDGYTF. The CDR3 DNA follows: TGCAGTGCCCTCAACCGGGGGTCCTCGGAAGATGGCTACACCTTC.